A single sample gave rise to the 20 T cell receptor beta chains below, sequenced in a study of Ad26.COV2.S vaccination and SARS-CoV-2 variants. The repertoire was sequenced with immunoSEQ multiplex PCR; TCRdb's copy has only in-frame clones and lacks some. This sample has around 340,000 clones; more than 85% occur once, and the top ten carry roughly 5%. The treatment: 15 to 20 received Ad26.COV2.S at low or high dose, single or two shots; five or six received placebo; per-sample allocation not given. It was on day 63 after the first vaccine or placebo injection that samples were taken. The input for sequencing was peripheral blood, taken in a trial of Ad26.COV2.S vaccine versus placebo. The receptors here all came from a person aged 18-65 years who received the Ad26.COV2.S COVID-19 vaccine or a placebo.

The rearrangement uses TRBV18 and TRBJ1-4, with a weak D call TRBD1 (5 bases). The V gene lost 3 bases and the J gene lost 0 bases, with 11 bases spanning the gap. The CDR3 runs 16 residues. Per germline, CDR1 KGHSH and CDR2 LQKENI. CDR3 protein: CASSPQRGTTNEKLFF. The CDR3 region has the DNA TGTGCCAGCTCACCCCAAAGGGGAACAACTAATGAAAAACTGTTTTTT.

The CDR3 DNA follows: TGTGCCAGCAGCGAGGGGGTTTTGAACGAGCAGTACTTC. Translated: CASSEGVLNEQYF. This chain joins TRBV3-1 (or the pseudogene TRBV3-2) and TRBJ2-7; maybe TRBD1 (6 bases). V shed 5 bases and J shed 5 bases, with 13 bases lying between them. CDR3 size: 13 residues. In germline, CDR1 is LGHDT, CDR2 YNNKEL (reference sequence).

The chain is built from TRBV18 and TRBJ2-1; the match to TRBD1 covers 11 bases. The CDR3 sequence is 14 residues long. Germline CDR1 reads KGHSH; CDR2 reads LQKENI. V shed 5 bases, J shed 8 bases, and the junction held 5 bases outside the gene matches. In DNA form, the CDR3 reads TGTGCCAGCTCAGCCGGGACAGGGGGGGATGAGCAGTTCTTC. It is translated as CASSAGTGGDEQFF.

The gene calls are TRBV7-9 and TRBJ2-3, with a possible D match to TRBD2 (5 bases). Trimming removed 4 bases from V and 0 bases from J, with 14 bases in between. Germline V gives CDR1 SEHNR, CDR2 FQNEAQ (reference sequence). The CDR3 is made up of 16 amino acids. This CDR3 reads CASSSKKSGSTDTQYF. The DNA for the CDR3 is TGTGCCAGCAGCTCCAAAAAGAGCGGTAGCACAGATACGCAGTATTTT.

The genes are TRBV4-3 and TRBJ1-4; TRBD1 matches at 8 bases. Germline V CDR1 and CDR2: LGHNA, YSLEER. Unmatched junction bases numbered 13, after V lost 0 bases and J lost 7 bases. This CDR3 has 18 amino acids. The CDR3 loop reads CASSQEYQGAPRIEKLFF. The CDR3 coding sequence is TGCGCCAGCAGCCAAGAATACCAGGGGGCGCCTAGGATTGAAAAACTGTTTTTT.

The chain is built from TRBV5-1 and TRBJ2-6; D is unresolved. V was shortened by 0 bases and J by 3 bases, with 7 bases between the two germline ends. Germline values: CDR1 SGHRS, CDR2 YFSETQ. This CDR3 has 15 amino acids. CDR3 nucleotide sequence: TGCGCCAGCAGCTTGGTAGTGGGTGGGGCCAACGTCCTGACTTTC. As protein: CASSLVVGGANVLTF.

The V and J genes are TRBV3-1 (or the pseudogene TRBV3-2) and TRBJ2-7; tentatively, D is TRBD1 (7 bases). CDR1 and CDR2 (germline): LGHDT, YNNKEL (reference sequence). CDR3 length equals 15 residues. V lost 1 base and J lost 2, with 12 bases in between. The CDR3 nucleotides read TGTGCCAGCAGCCAAGGTCCAGGGGGGACCTACGAGCAGTACTTC. Its protein is CASSQGPGGTYEQYF.

The chain couples TRBV7-9 to TRBJ1-2; D gene uncertain. The germline V gene encodes CDR1 SEHNR and CDR2 FQNEAQ (reference sequence). The V end lost 1 base, the J end lost 8 bases, and 20 bases lay between the germline ends. CDR3 length equals 16 residues. CDR3 sequence reads: CASSLDDGKSTRGYTF. The CDR3 DNA follows: TGTGCCAGCAGCTTAGACGACGGGAAGTCTACTCGAGGCTACACCTTC.

This clone was detected once. This chain uses TRBV20-1 with TRBJ1-2; weak D call: TRBD1 (5 bases). Trimming left V 3 bases short and J 5 bases short, with 19 bases between. The CDR3 extends over 15 amino acids. CDR1 and CDR2 (germline): DFQATT, SNEGSKA (reference sequence). CDR3 amino acids: CSASPQGGSGYGYTF. Here the CDR3 DNA reads TGCAGTGCTAGTCCCCAGGGCGGTTCGGGGTATGGCTACACCTTC.

V gene TRBV2 combines with J gene TRBJ1-1, with D hard to call. V was shortened by 7 bases and J by 0 bases, with 9 bases between the two germline ends. The CDR3 runs 13 residues. CDR1 and CDR2 (germline): SNHLY, FYNNEI. Here the CDR3 DNA reads TGTGCCAGCACGGATAGCCTGAACACTGAAGCTTTCTTT. Residues: CASTDSLNTEAFF.

The chain combines TRBV19 with TRBJ1-5; TRBD1 aligns across 7 bases. V was pared by 4 bases and J by 5 bases, with 2 bases of the junction left unmatched. CDR3 length: 13 amino acids. Germline V CDR1 and CDR2: LNHDA, SQIVND (reference sequence). CDR3 coding DNA: TGTGCCAGTAGTAGGGGGACAGATCAGCCCCAGCATTTT. Amino acids: CASSRGTDQPQHF.

The V and J genes are TRBV5-1 and TRBJ2-5; 13 nucleotides match TRBD2. Looked up from germline, CDR1 is SGHRS and CDR2 is YFSETQ. The V and J ends lost 3 bases and 2 bases, in that order; junction bases with no gene match: 7. This CDR3 region has 17 residues. CDR3 residues: CASSSGLAGALQETQYF. CDR3 DNA: TGCGCCAGCAGCTCCGGACTAGCGGGAGCCCTTCAAGAGACCCAGTACTTC.

The chain couples TRBV3-1 (or the pseudogene TRBV3-2) to TRBJ1-1; perhaps TRBD1 as D (5 bases). The V end lost 3 bases, the J end lost 0 bases, and 8 bases lay between the germline ends. CDR1 and CDR2 from the germline V gene are LGHDT and YNNKEL (reference sequence). The CDR3 covers 14 residues. CDR3 nucleotides: TGTGCCAGCAGCCAGCAGACAGTGAACACTGAAGCTTTCTTT. This codes for CASSQQTVNTEAFF.

The V call is TRBV18, the J call TRBJ1-2, with 9 nucleotides matching TRBD1. Losses at the gene ends were 2 bases for V and 6 bases for J; bases not matched to a gene: 4. CDR3 length: 14 amino acids. Germline assignment: CDR1 KGHSH and CDR2 LQKENI. In DNA form, the CDR3 reads TGTGCCAGCTCACCATCACAGGGGGCGGATGGCTACACCTTC. Translated: CASSPSQGADGYTF.

The J gene is TRBJ2-5, the V gene TRBV2; D uncertain. Trimming pared 1 base from V and 4 bases from J, leaving 4 bases between. Germline loops: CDR1 SNHLY, CDR2 FYNNEI. This CDR3 region has 12 residues. The CDR3 DNA reads as TGTGCCAGCAGTGAAGGGGGAGAGACCCAGTACTTC. Encoded protein: CASSEGGETQYF. Using reference TRBV2 and TRBJ2-5 for the parts outside the CDR3, the full variable domain is EPEVTQTPSHQVTQMGQEVILRCVPISNHLYFYWYRQILGQKVEFLVSFYNNEISEKSEIFDDQFSVERPDGSNFTLKIRSTKLEDSAMYFCASSEGGETQYFGPGTRLLVL.

The chain couples TRBV6-5 to TRBJ1-6; D is ambiguous. The length of the CDR3 is 13 residues. The germline gives CDR1 MNHEY, CDR2 SVGAGI. The V gene lost 5 bases and the J gene lost 5 bases, with 7 bases spanning the gap. CDR3 nucleotides: TGTGCCAGCAGTAGGCAAGATAATTCACCCCTCCACTTT. This sequence encodes CASSRQDNSPLHF.

This sequence joins TRBV4-2 and TRBJ2-2, with TRBD2 matching 7 bases. J was trimmed by 7 bases and V by 0 bases; bases with no gene match: 5. Per the germline V gene, CDR1 is LGHNA and CDR2 is YNFKEQ. The CDR3 totals 15 residues. The CDR3 region is CASSQDGLGVGELFF. DNA for the CDR3: TGTGCCAGCAGCCAAGACGGACTAGGGGTCGGGGAGCTGTTTTTT.

The chain joins TRBV5-6 to TRBJ1-5; no clear D. The CDR3 sequence is 14 residues long. The V gene lost 9 bases and the J gene lost 0 bases, with 13 bases spanning the gap. Per germline, CDR1 SGHDT and CDR2 YYEEEE. The CDR3: CATSRLDSNQPQHF. CDR3 DNA: TGTGCCACCTCCAGGCTCGATAGCAATCAGCCCCAGCATTTT.

V is TRBV25-1 and J is TRBJ2-3; D uncertain. This CDR3 has 13 amino acids. Per germline, CDR1 MGHDK and CDR2 SYGVNS. The V gene lost 4 bases and the J gene lost 2 bases, with 7 bases spanning the gap. The CDR3 nucleotides are TGTGCCAGCAGTGCAGCCCTCACAGATACGCAGTATTTT. Residues: CASSAALTDTQYF.

This chain connects TRBV10-2 to TRBJ1-5; maybe TRBD1 (6 bases). V was cut by 6 bases and J by 7 bases, with 19 bases left in between. This CDR3 is built from 15 residues. Germline V gene data show CDR1 as WSHSY and CDR2 as SAAADI. Here the CDR3 reads CASRPGTGPPQPQHF. The CDR3 DNA is TGCGCCAGCAGACCCGGCACAGGGCCACCACAGCCCCAGCATTTT.